The 28 T cell receptor beta chains presented below share a single source sample, sequenced in a study of shared clonotypes between healthy human individuals. Assay: immunoSEQ multiplex PCR; the TCRdb copy retains only in-frame clones and omits some. This sample yields over 400,000 clones, of which over 70% are seen a single time; roughly an eighth belongs to the top ten. Sequencing used PBMCs. The receptors were gathered from a woman between 40 and 50 years old in good health. Some clones in this sample may be carry-over from other donors' samples.

This sequence joins TRBV5-4 and TRBJ2-1, with 8 bases fitting TRBD2. This CDR3 is built from 14 residues. The germline V gene encodes CDR1 SGHNT and CDR2 YYREEE (reference sequence). Trimming took 1 base from V and 9 from J; bases not matched to a gene: 6. This chain's CDR3 is CASSLLPGGAEQFF. Written as DNA, the CDR3 is TGTGCCAGCAGCTTGCTGCCGGGAGGGGCTGAGCAGTTCTTC.

The chain combines TRBV27 with TRBJ2-1, with 11 bases aligning to TRBD2. Germline-derived CDR1 and CDR2 are MNHEY and SMNVEV (reference sequence). After removal of 2 bases from V and 0 bases from J, the junction contained 24 bases not matched to a gene. The CDR3 extends over 24 amino acids. CDR3 region: CASSLRWYSVGLAAPPPSYNEQFF. The CDR3 DNA reads TGTGCCAGCAGTTTAAGGTGGTACTCTGTGGGACTAGCGGCGCCCCCCCCCTCCTACAATGAGCAGTTCTTC.

The rearrangement links TRBV11-2 to TRBJ1-2, with 10 bases lining up with TRBD1. Per the germline V gene, CDR1 is SGHAT and CDR2 is FQNNGV. V was clipped by 5 bases and J by 4 bases; unmatched bases: 10. The length of the CDR3 is 16 residues. CDR3 in DNA: TGTGCCAGCAGCCCAACCAGGACAGGGGGTAGCTATGGCTACACCTTC. Its translation: CASSPTRTGGSYGYTF. The variable domain in full, with the rest retrieved from reference TRBV11-2 and TRBJ1-2, is EAGVAQSPRYKIIEKRQSVAFWCNPISGHATLYWYQQILGQGPKLLIQFQNNGVVDDSQLPKDRFSAERLKGVDSTLKIQPAKLEDSAVYLCASSPTRTGGSYGYTFGSGTRLTVV.

On this clone itself: A far larger clone is off by one base, so a read error is likely. Different DNA sequences within this sample yield the same CDR3. The chain joins TRBV7-8 to TRBJ2-2, with a weak D call TRBD2 (5 bases). The CDR3 has 14 residues. The V gene's germline CDR1 is SGHVS and CDR2 FQNEAQ. The V and J ends lost 1 base and 7 bases respectively, with 10 bases between them. CDR3 nucleotide sequence: TGTGCCAGCAGCTTAGAGCAGACTATCGGGGAGCTGTTTTTT. Translating gives CASSLEQTIGELFF.

The genes are TRBV18 and TRBJ1-2; no clear D. The germline V gene has CDR1 KGHSH and CDR2 LQKENI. This CDR3 region has 16 residues. The V gene lost 3 bases and the J gene lost 4 bases, with 18 bases spanning the gap. The DNA of the CDR3 is TGTGCCAGCTCACCCATAGGACCCGAGGGTGCCTATGGCTACACCTTC. Its translation: CASSPIGPEGAYGYTF.

The V call is TRBV29-1, the J call TRBJ1-1; the D gene is possibly TRBD1 (5 bases). With 3 bases removed from V and 0 bases from J, the gap between germline ends came to 8 bases. The length of the CDR3 is 13 residues. In germline, CDR1 is SQVTM, CDR2 ANQGSEA. CDR3 residues: CSVEVTVNTEAFF. CDR3 DNA sequence: TGCAGCGTTGAGGTGACAGTGAACACTGAAGCTTTCTTT.

V usage is TRBV27 and J usage is TRBJ2-7; D might be TRBD1 or TRBD2, each matching 5 bases. V shed 6 bases and J shed 1 base, with 13 bases lying between them. The germline V gene has CDR1 MNHEY and CDR2 SMNVEV (reference sequence). The CDR3 is 14 residues long. CDR3 coding DNA: TGTGCCAGCAGCCGGGACGGACCTTCCTACGAGCAGTACTTC. Protein product: CASSRDGPSYEQYF.

The chain combines TRBV6-1 with TRBJ1-1, with D possibly being TRBD1 (5 bases). V lost 4 bases, J lost 4 bases, and 10 bases lay in between. In germline, CDR1 is MNHNS, CDR2 SASEGT. The length of the CDR3 is 13 residues. The CDR3 is CASSGTGITEAFF. CDR3 nucleotide sequence: TGTGCCAGCAGTGGCACAGGTATCACTGAAGCTTTCTTT.

The chain links TRBV5-4 to TRBJ1-3; D is unclear. The CDR3 loop spans 14 amino acids. V gave up 4 bases and J gave up 4 bases, with 12 bases separating them. Per the germline V gene, CDR1 is SGHNT and CDR2 is YYREEE (reference sequence). CDR3 region: CASSRTQTGNTIYF. The CDR3, as DNA: TGTGCCAGCAGCCGGACCCAAACGGGAAACACCATATATTTT.

Notes on this clone: A read error may account for a junction end that differs from germline. This specimen includes other DNA sequences encoding the same CDR3. The genes are TRBV29-1 and TRBJ1-1, with no clear D. CDR1 and CDR2 (germline): SQVTM, ANQGSEA. CDR3 length equals 14 residues. The CDR3 loop is CSVVLTRGGIEAFF. The CDR3 region has the DNA TGCAGCGTTGTTCTAACCCGGGGTGGGATTGAAGCTTTCTTC. The whole variable domain, remainder taken from reference TRBV29-1 and TRBJ1-1, is SAVISQKPSRDICQRGTSLTIQCQVDSQVTMMFWYRQQPGQSLTLIATANQGSEATYESGFVIDKFPISRPNLTFSTLTVSNMSPEDSSIYLCSVVLTRGGIEAFFGQGTRLTVV.

CDR3: CAWAGRYEQYF. CDR3 DNA sequence: TGTGCCTGGGCAGGGCGATACGAGCAGTACTTC. This chain links TRBV30 with TRBJ2-7; TRBD1 might be the D (5 bases). Germline V gene data show CDR1 as GTSNPN and CDR2 as SVGIG (reference sequence). The V gene lost 5 bases and the J gene lost 4 bases, with 9 bases spanning the gap. The CDR3 is made up of 11 amino acids.

This chain joins TRBV15 and TRBJ2-2; D is uncertain. There are 16 residues in the CDR3. From germline, CDR1 is LNHNV and CDR2 YYDKDF (reference sequence). V lost 0 bases and J 2 bases, leaving 10 bases between the germline ends. The CDR3 coding sequence is TGTGCCACCAGCAGAGATCAAGATGGTAACACCGGGGAGCTGTTTTTT. Translated: CATSRDQDGNTGELFF.

The gene calls are TRBV5-1 and TRBJ1-1; 9 bases fit TRBD1. J gave up 5 bases and V 3 bases, and 2 bases lay outside the gene matches. Germline-derived CDR1 and CDR2 are SGHRS and YFSETQ. This CDR3 is built from 13 residues. The CDR3 sequence: CASSWGTGTEAFF. Written as DNA, the CDR3 is TGCGCCAGCAGCTGGGGGACAGGGACTGAAGCTTTCTTT.

To note about this clone: A far larger clone is one nucleotide away, so this likely arose from a read error. The identical CDR3 is also encoded by other nucleotide sequences in the sample. The chain carries TRBV5-1 and TRBJ2-5; D uncertain. The CDR3 contains 12 residues. The germline V gene has CDR1 SGHRS and CDR2 YFSETQ. CDR3 coding DNA: TGCGCCAGCAGCTGGCCTCAAGAGACACAGTACTTC. Its translation: CASSWPQETQYF.

A single count supports this clone. The chain employs TRBV9 and TRBJ1-2; 7 nucleotides agree with TRBD1. From germline, CDR1 is SGDLS and CDR2 YYNGEE. The CDR3 runs 13 residues. J lost 5 bases, V lost 4 bases, and 5 bases had no gene match. CDR3 sequence (DNA): TGTGCCAGCAGCAGGGAGGGACAGTATGGCTACACCTTC. Protein sequence: CASSREGQYGYTF.

In this sample, this clone turned up many times. The sample has other DNA sequences that encode this CDR3 too. The chain recombines TRBV4-1 with TRBJ2-2; 14 bases match TRBD2. Germline V CDR1 and CDR2: MGHRA, YSYEKL. The CDR3 length is 18 residues. J was trimmed by 5 bases and V by 1 base; bases with no gene match: 6. Here the CDR3 reads CASSQGGLAGVGTGELFF. The CDR3 region has the DNA TGCGCCAGCAGCCAAGGGGGACTAGCGGGAGTGGGTACCGGGGAGCTGTTTTTT.

Points on this clone: One base separates it from a far larger clone, so it is likely a read error. This rearrangement joins TRBV7-2 to TRBJ2-5; the D is unclear. Germline values: CDR1 SGHTA, CDR2 FQGNSA. CDR3 size: 14 residues. With 3 bases removed from V and 2 bases from J, the gap between germline ends came to 10 bases. The CDR3 coding sequence is TGTGCCAGCAGCTTCAGCGTGACTCAAGAGACCCAGTACTTC. Protein product: CASSFSVTQETQYF.

The CDR3 region has the DNA TGTGCCTGGAGTAGAGAGGAGGTCGGGGAGCTGTTTTTT. Translation: CAWSREEVGELFF. The V call is TRBV30, the J call TRBJ2-2; a possible D gene is TRBD2 (5 bases). Germline V gene data show CDR1 as GTSNPN and CDR2 as SVGIG (reference sequence). Trimming took off 2 bases at V and 7 bases at J, with 11 bases between the two ends. CDR3 size: 13 residues.

A few counts support this clone. The chain links TRBV27 to TRBJ1-1; D gene ambiguous. The CDR3 has 11 amino acids. Germline-derived CDR1 and CDR2 are MNHEY and SMNVEV (reference sequence). The V and J ends lost 2 bases and 7 bases respectively, with 5 bases between them. The CDR3 sequence: CASSLGYEAFF. The CDR3 DNA reads as TGTGCCAGCAGTTTAGGGTATGAAGCTTTCTTT.

With regard to this clone: A read error is likely here: a far larger clone is one base away. The chain has TRBV30 and TRBJ2-6, with D possibly matching TRBD2 (5 bases). The CDR3 runs to 16 residues. Germline lookup yields CDR1 GTSNPN and CDR2 SVGIG (reference sequence). Written as DNA, the CDR3 is TGTACCTGGAGTGTTACGGGGTTCTCTGGGGCCAACGTCCTGACTTTC. Protein: CTWSVTGFSGANVLTF.

The chain couples TRBV28 to TRBJ2-5, with 7 bases identical to TRBD1. Germline V lookup: CDR1 MDHEN, CDR2 SYDVKM. The CDR3 covers 14 residues. V shed 2 bases and J 2 bases; nucleotides not matched to a gene: 2. In DNA form, the CDR3 reads TGTGCCAGCAGTTTACCCAGGGGGCAAGAGACCCAGTACTTC. Translated: CASSLPRGQETQYF.

The J gene is TRBJ2-2, the V gene TRBV5-4; tentative D call: TRBD1 (5 bases). Germline values: CDR1 SGHNT, CDR2 YYREEE (reference sequence). Between the trimmed V and J ends, which lost 0 bases and 7 bases, there was a span of 10 bases. The CDR3 loop spans 14 amino acids. The CDR3 sequence is CASSLAVRGGELFF. The CDR3 bases are TGTGCCAGCAGCTTGGCAGTAAGGGGCGGGGAGCTGTTTTTT.

The chain combines TRBV5-1 with TRBJ1-2, with TRBD1 matching over 12 bases. The CDR3 consists of 16 residues. The V gene's germline CDR1 is SGHRS and CDR2 YFSETQ. Losses at the gene ends were 4 bases for V and 4 bases for J; bases not matched to a gene: 8. CDR3 loop: CASSLEGQGASYGYTF. CDR3 DNA: TGCGCCAGCAGCCTAGAGGGACAGGGGGCTTCCTATGGCTACACCTTC.

This chain uses TRBV7-2 with TRBJ2-6; tentative D call: TRBD1 (6 bases). V dropped 2 bases and J dropped 3 bases, with 11 bases sitting between them. In germline, CDR1 is SGHTA, CDR2 FQGNSA. The CDR3 is 16 amino acids. DNA of the CDR3: TGTGCCAGCAGCTTATTAGGGGGATTTGGGGCCAACGTCCTGACTTTC. Amino acid sequence: CASSLLGGFGANVLTF.

The V gene is TRBV11-1, the J gene TRBJ2-3; 15 bases agree with TRBD2. Germline lookup yields CDR1 SGHAT and CDR2 FQDESV (reference sequence). The CDR3 consists of 17 residues. The V and J ends lost 5 bases and 1 base, in that order; junction bases with no gene match: 4. CDR3 in amino acids: CASSIGLAGGGTDTQYF. As DNA, the CDR3 is TGTGCCAGCAGCATCGGACTAGCGGGAGGGGGCACAGATACGCAGTATTTT. Full variable domain (missing parts from reference TRBV11-1 and TRBJ2-3): EAEVAQSPRYKITEKSQAVAFWCDPISGHATLYWYRQILGQGPELLVQFQDESVVDDSQLPKDRFSAERLKGVDSTLKIQPAELGDSAMYLCASSIGLAGGGTDTQYFGPGTRLTVL.

There are a few counts of this clone. This is likely an artifact of a read error, given a far larger clone one base away. This CDR3 reads CSVERDGGTEALF. CDR3 coding DNA: TGCAGCGTTGAAAGGGATGGGGGCACTGAAGCTTTATTT. The rearrangement joins TRBV29-1 to TRBJ1-1, with a possible D match to TRBD1 (6 bases). This CDR3 has 13 residues. In germline, CDR1 is SQVTM, CDR2 ANQGSEA.

J is TRBJ2-5 and V is TRBV10-3, with D perhaps given as TRBD1 or TRBD2 (5 bases each). Germline V gene data show CDR1 as ENHRY and CDR2 as SYGVKD. This CDR3 spans 14 amino acids. Trimming stripped 10 bases from V and 3 bases from J, with 18 bases between. The CDR3 DNA is TGTGCCAGCAGAAGGGACGCCATGAAAGAGACCCAGTACTTC. The encoded protein is CASRRDAMKETQYF.

CDR3 amino acids: CASSLDEGRTQPQHF. The CDR3 nucleotides are TGTGCCAGCAGCTTAGATGAGGGGCGCACTCAGCCCCAGCATTTT. The chain couples TRBV7-8 to TRBJ1-5, with a weak D call TRBD1 (5 bases). The germline V gene has CDR1 SGHVS and CDR2 FQNEAQ. V shed 1 base and J shed 6 bases, with 13 bases lying between them. The CDR3 covers 15 residues.